This T cell receptor beta chain was obtained from a study of human T cells and chemical hapten exposure. As for the study in general: Alopecia universalis, totalis or areata was present in patients who were mostly female.

Time point of the sample: pre-sensitization, week 0. Treatment noted: therapeutic diphenylcyclopropenone sensitization with weekly scalp DPC. It was unfractionated whole blood from which total RNA was extracted. The V end was cut by 6 bases, the J end by 8 bases, with 8 bases between. The CDR3 consists of 11 residues. Germline V gives CDR1 MDHEN, CDR2 SYDVKM. In its sample, this clonotype ranks as medium-sized. Unique molecular identifiers were attached to individual cDNA molecules within the library. TCRdb reprocessed the RACE reads with MiXCR, giving one entry per CDR3 protein. Here the sample spans around 260,000 distinct CDR3 sequences, 7% to 10% being singletons.

The V call is TRBV28, the J call TRBJ2-1; D remains ambiguous. The starting material was whole blood, obtained in connection with sensitization to the hapten diphenylcyclopropenone (DPC). This sequence was found in a woman aged 40 to 50 with alopecia areata. Some clones in this sample may be carry-over from other donors' samples. The CDR3 sequence: CASSLRHEQFF. The CDR3 DNA is TGTGCCAGCAGCCTGAGACATGAGCAGTTCTTC.